The 31 T cell receptor beta chains reported below all come from one sample, sequenced in a study of T-cell memory formation after mild COVID-19. TCRdb itself ran the 5' RACE reads through MiXCR, one entry per CDR3 protein. The repertoire consists of 250,000 to 300,000 distinct CDR3 sequences, with 15% to 20% occurring once and the leading ten covering approximately 25%. The sequencing input was PBMCs or a T cell subset sorted from them (not recorded which). Receptors were obtained from a young man who had mild COVID-19 (a few samples of this study predate the infection). Cell type and time point are not known.

CDR3 loop: CASSPWVGGDEQFF. The CDR3 coding sequence is TGTGCCAGCAGTCCGTGGGTGGGTGGGGATGAGCAGTTCTTC. The chain uses TRBV6-2 or TRBV6-3 and TRBJ2-1; D is unclear. Germline CDR1 reads MNHEY; CDR2 reads SVGEGT. CDR3 length equals 14 residues. V lost 5 bases to trimming and J lost 8 bases, with 16 bases between them.

This clonotype showed up many times. This chain uses TRBV24-1 with TRBJ2-1; possibly TRBD1 or TRBD2 for D (7 bases each). Germline values: CDR1 KGHDR, CDR2 SFDVKD. Trimming pared 2 bases from V and 6 bases from J, leaving 19 bases between. The CDR3 sequence is 17 residues long. The DNA for the CDR3 is TGTGCCACCAGTGATTCACCTGGGGAGGGGGCTTCCAATGAGCAGTTCTTC. Its protein is CATSDSPGEGASNEQFF.

This clonotype has ten or more counts. The chain is built from TRBV7-9 and TRBJ2-2, with D possibly being TRBD1 (5 bases). There are 15 residues in the CDR3. Deletions cut 5 bases from V and 4 bases from J, with 14 bases between. Per the germline V gene, CDR1 is SEHNR and CDR2 is FQNEAQ (reference sequence). CDR3 bases: TGTGCCAGCAGCCCGATGGCAGGGATCACCGGGGAGCTGTTTTTT. It specifies CASSPMAGITGELFF.

This clonotype has a handful of counts. The rearrangement joins TRBV6-2 or TRBV6-3 to TRBJ1-2; D remains ambiguous. This CDR3 has 12 residues. CDR1 is MNHEY, CDR2 SVGEGT, per germline. The V end was cut by 6 bases, the J end by 6 bases, with 11 bases between. CDR3 sequence: CASSSPGDGYTF. CDR3 bases: TGTGCCAGCAGCTCCCCCGGGGATGGCTACACCTTC.

The chain recombines TRBV9 with TRBJ2-1; 8 bases fit TRBD2. There are 16 residues in the CDR3. The germline V gene has CDR1 SGDLS and CDR2 YYNGEE. Losses at the gene ends were 0 bases for V and 3 bases for J; bases not matched to a gene: 5. The CDR3: CASSVAGSGDYNEQFF. CDR3 DNA sequence: TGTGCCAGCAGCGTAGCGGGTAGCGGGGACTACAATGAGCAGTTCTTC.

The chain is built from TRBV19 and TRBJ1-1; D not resolved. The ends were cut back, 3 bases at V and 1 base at J, with 12 bases in the middle. Germline assignment: CDR1 LNHDA and CDR2 SQIVND (reference sequence). This CDR3 is 15 amino acids long. CDR3 bases: TGTGCCAGTAGTATGGTCGGAGAACCGAACACTGAAGCTTTCTTT. Amino acid sequence: CASSMVGEPNTEAFF.

The chain combines TRBV10-2 with TRBJ2-4; 7 nucleotides line up with TRBD1. Germline CDR1 reads WSHSY; CDR2 reads SAAADI. The CDR3 consists of 14 residues. The V gene end was trimmed by 2 bases and the J gene end by 4 bases; junction bases not matched to a gene: 2. CDR3 sequence: CASSEGDSKNIQYF. The DNA for the CDR3 is TGCGCCAGCAGTGAGGGGGACAGTAAAAACATTCAGTACTTC.

This clonotype has only a few counts. The rearrangement links TRBV4-2 to TRBJ2-1; D is ambiguous. V was trimmed by 0 bases and J by 0 bases, leaving 6 bases between them. Germline V gene sequence: CDR1 LGHNA, CDR2 YNFKEQ. The CDR3 has 15 residues. In DNA, the CDR3 is TGTGCCAGCAGCCAAGAGGTAGCCTCCTACAATGAGCAGTTCTTC. Its translation: CASSQEVASYNEQFF.

This clonotype has a handful of counts. This rearrangement joins TRBV3-1 to TRBJ2-2, with D hard to call. The CDR3 extends over 11 amino acids. From germline, CDR1 is LGHDT and CDR2 YNNKEL (reference sequence). Trimming pared 4 bases from V and 8 bases from J, leaving 5 bases between. The CDR3 bases are TGTGCCAGCAGCCTAAGGGGGGAGCTGTTTTTT. This encodes CASSLRGELFF.

V is TRBV10-3 and J is TRBJ2-3, with D possibly TRBD2 on 6 matching bases. V lost 4 bases and J lost 2, with 13 bases in between. The CDR3 consists of 15 residues. The germline V gene has CDR1 ENHRY and CDR2 SYGVKD. The CDR3 here is CAISVWGELTDTQYF. The CDR3 DNA follows: TGTGCCATCAGTGTTTGGGGGGAGCTCACAGATACGCAGTATTTT.

This clonotype was seen at least ten times. The chain uses TRBV7-9 and TRBJ2-1, with 9 nucleotides matching TRBD1. Trimming at V came to 5 bases and at J to 7 bases, leaving 9 bases not matched to a gene. This CDR3 is built from 15 residues. Germline loops: CDR1 SEHNR, CDR2 FQNEAQ (reference sequence). The CDR3 here is CASSHAGQGWNEQFF. The CDR3 region has the DNA TGTGCCAGCAGCCACGCTGGACAGGGGTGGAATGAGCAGTTCTTC.

The V gene is TRBV7-9, the J gene TRBJ1-4, with D possibly matching TRBD1 (5 bases). This CDR3 is 16 amino acids long. Trimming stripped 5 bases from V and 1 base from J, with 14 bases between. From germline, CDR1 is SEHNR and CDR2 FQNEAQ (reference sequence). CDR3 sequence reads: CASSPPEGVTNEKLFF. The CDR3 coding sequence is TGTGCCAGCAGCCCTCCGGAAGGGGTAACTAATGAAAAACTGTTTTTT.

This clonotype was counted at least ten times. The chain employs TRBV27 and TRBJ2-1; 7 nucleotides align to TRBD2. Germline lookup yields CDR1 MNHEY and CDR2 SMNVEV (reference sequence). With V trimmed by 5 bases and J by 11 bases, 6 bases remained unmatched. This CDR3 is built from 12 residues. CDR3 amino acids: CASSTNGGKQFF. CDR3 DNA: TGTGCCAGCAGTACTAACGGGGGGAAGCAGTTCTTC.

The rearrangement links TRBV5-1 to TRBJ2-3; the match to TRBD1 covers 7 bases. Germline V lookup: CDR1 SGHRS, CDR2 YFSETQ. Trimming took 5 bases from V and 0 from J; bases not matched to a gene: 6. The CDR3 sequence is 15 residues long. The CDR3 loop is CASRDGTASTDTQYF. DNA of the CDR3: TGCGCCAGCAGGGACGGGACAGCAAGCACAGATACGCAGTATTTT.

This clonotype came up many times. The V call is TRBV7-6, the J call TRBJ2-5, with unresolved D. The germline CDR1 and CDR2 sequences are SGHVS and FNYEAQ. V lost 5 bases, J lost 3 bases, and 10 bases lay in between. The CDR3 covers 13 residues. The DNA of the CDR3 is TGTGCCAGCAGCCCAAGGGTCGAAGAGACCCAGTACTTC. It encodes CASSPRVEETQYF. Full variable domain (remainder filled in from reference TRBV7-6 and TRBJ2-5): GAGVSQSPRYKVTKRGQDVALRCDPISGHVSLYWYRQALGQGPEFLTYFNYEAQQDKSGLPNDRFSAERPEGSISTLTIQRTEQRDSAMYRCASSPRVEETQYFGPGTRLLVL.

V gene TRBV28 combines with J gene TRBJ1-1, with D possibly being TRBD1 (6 bases). Germline V gene lookup returns CDR1 MDHEN and CDR2 SYDVKM. This CDR3 has 15 residues. The V end lost 0 bases, the J end lost 0 bases, and 8 bases lay between the germline ends. CDR3 region: CASSLWHRVNTEAFF. The CDR3 nucleotides read TGTGCCAGCAGTTTATGGCACAGGGTGAACACTGAAGCTTTCTTT.

V is TRBV18 and J is TRBJ1-1; D is uncertain. V lost 3 bases to trimming and J lost 2 bases, with 7 bases between them. The length of the CDR3 is 13 residues. Germline V lookup: CDR1 KGHSH, CDR2 LQKENI. CDR3 sequence reads: CASSPQSNTEAFF. DNA of the CDR3: TGTGCCAGCTCACCTCAGAGTAACACTGAAGCTTTCTTT.

The sample holds a few counts of this clonotype. The gene calls are TRBV20-1 and TRBJ2-1; TRBD1 is a possible D gene (5 bases). Germline V gene sequence: CDR1 DFQATT, CDR2 SNEGSKA (reference sequence). The V end was cut by 3 bases, the J end by 6 bases, with 12 bases between. This CDR3 contains 13 residues. The CDR3 region has the DNA TGCAGTGCTAGTCTGACAGAAACCAATGAGCAGTTCTTC. It specifies CSASLTETNEQFF.

Ten or more counts support this clonotype. The chain joins TRBV5-6 to TRBJ2-3, with D unclear. Germline V lookup: CDR1 SGHDT, CDR2 YYEEEE. The V and J ends lost 1 base and 1 base respectively, with 10 bases between them. CDR3 size: 15 residues. The CDR3 nucleotides are TGTGCCAGCAGCTTGTATTTGACCGGCACAGATACGCAGTATTTT. Translating gives CASSLYLTGTDTQYF. Using reference TRBV5-6 and TRBJ2-3 for the parts outside the CDR3, the full variable domain is DAGVTQSPTHLIKTRGQQVTLRCSPKSGHDTVSWYQQALGQGPQFIFQYYEEEERQRGNFPDRFSGHQFPNYSSELNVNALLLGDSALYLCASSLYLTGTDTQYFGPGTRLTVL.

This clonotype has just a few counts. V is TRBV20-1 and J is TRBJ2-7; TRBD2 matches 7 bases. Per germline, CDR1 DFQATT and CDR2 SNEGSKA (reference sequence). V shed 3 bases and J 6 bases; nucleotides not matched to a gene: 8. This CDR3 spans 13 amino acids. The chain's CDR3 is CSASRGDPSEQYF. The CDR3 DNA sequence: TGCAGTGCTAGCCGGGGGGACCCATCCGAGCAGTACTTC.

This clonotype has a handful of counts. The chain recombines TRBV5-1 with TRBJ1-3, with unresolved D. From germline, CDR1 is SGHRS and CDR2 YFSETQ. The CDR3 is 16 amino acids. With 0 bases removed from V and 9 bases from J, the gap between germline ends came to 19 bases. For the CDR3, the DNA is TGCGCCAGCAGCTTGGCCCCCCTTCGGGTTTCTGGCACCATATATTTT. Protein: CASSLAPLRVSGTIYF.

This clonotype was counted a single time. The genes are TRBV6-2 or TRBV6-3 and TRBJ1-1; a weak D match, TRBD1 (5 bases). This CDR3 region has 16 residues. The ends were cut back, 3 bases at V and 1 base at J, with 15 bases in the middle. Germline assignment: CDR1 MNHEY and CDR2 SVGEGT. DNA of the CDR3: TGTGCCAGCAGTTATCGTCGGGACCCAAAGAACACTGAAGCTTTCTTT. Amino acid sequence: CASSYRRDPKNTEAFF.

This clonotype was observed a handful of times. The gene calls are TRBV7-6 and TRBJ1-3, with D hard to call. The V gene lost 5 bases and the J gene lost 0 bases, with 17 bases spanning the gap. CDR1 and CDR2 from the germline V gene are SGHVS and FNYEAQ. The CDR3 sequence is 17 residues long. The CDR3 bases are TGTGCCAGCAGCCTGGCGGCCTACTCCAGCTCTGGAAACACCATATATTTT. This gives the protein CASSLAAYSSSGNTIYF.

This chain connects TRBV18 to TRBJ1-2, with TRBD1 as a possible D gene (6 bases). Between the trimmed V and J ends, which lost 0 bases and 8 bases, there was a span of 16 bases. Germline-derived CDR1 and CDR2 are KGHSH and LQKENI. This CDR3 has 15 residues. CDR3 in amino acids: CASSPPDRQDRGYTF. Here the CDR3 DNA reads TGTGCCAGCTCACCACCCGACAGGCAGGATCGGGGCTACACCTTC.

The chain employs TRBV23-1 and TRBJ1-1; the D gene is possibly TRBD1 (5 bases). TRBV23-1 is annotated as an ORF whose role is uncertain. The CDR3 contains 14 residues. The V and J ends lost 6 bases and 2 bases respectively, with 13 bases between them. The CDR3 coding sequence is TGCGCCAGCAGGCGGGGCCAGCCTAACACTGAAGCTTTCTTT. Encoded protein: CASRRGQPNTEAFF.

This clonotype was seen a few times. V is TRBV12-3 or TRBV12-4 and J is TRBJ2-3, with TRBD1 matching over 9 bases. The J segment lost 0 bases and the V segment lost 5 bases, leaving 3 bases of the junction unmatched. The CDR3 is made up of 15 amino acids. The CDR3 DNA is TGTGCCAGCAGTATAGGACAGGGGAGCACAGATACGCAGTATTTT. It codes for CASSIGQGSTDTQYF.

The rearrangement joins TRBV20-1 to TRBJ1-2; 9 positions match TRBD1. V gave up 4 bases and J gave up 8 bases; unmatched junction bases: 5. The CDR3 has 12 amino acids. Germline-derived CDR1 and CDR2 are DFQATT and SNEGSKA (reference sequence). The CDR3 is CSATGQGIGYTF. DNA of the CDR3: TGCAGTGCTACGGGACAGGGCATCGGCTACACCTTC.

The chain is built from TRBV7-9 and TRBJ2-1, with a possible D match to TRBD2 (5 bases). This CDR3 has 15 residues. V was trimmed by 2 bases and J by 4 bases, leaving 12 bases between them. In germline, CDR1 is SEHNR, CDR2 FQNEAQ (reference sequence). The CDR3 sequence: CASSLSLGEYNEQFF. In nucleotides, the CDR3 is TGTGCCAGCAGCTTAAGTCTCGGGGAGTACAATGAGCAGTTCTTC.

This clonotype was detected a few times. The V gene is TRBV27, the J gene TRBJ2-2; no clear D. This CDR3 contains 13 residues. Germline CDR1 and CDR2: MNHEY and SMNVEV (reference sequence). Trimming took 0 bases from V and 7 from J, leaving 6 bases between them. The CDR3 here is CASSLSLFGELFF. DNA for the CDR3: TGTGCCAGCAGTTTATCCCTCTTCGGGGAGCTGTTTTTT.

The chain's CDR3 is CASSSGTDIKGTEAFF. Here the CDR3 DNA reads TGTGCCAGCAGTTCCGGGACAGACATTAAGGGGACTGAAGCTTTCTTT. The chain uses TRBV12-3 or TRBV12-4 and TRBJ1-1; 7 positions match TRBD1. Losses at the gene ends were 4 bases for V and 5 bases for J; bases not matched to a gene: 13. The CDR3 sequence is 16 residues long.

There are many counts of this clonotype. V usage is TRBV12-3 or TRBV12-4 and J usage is TRBJ2-7, with 9 positions matching TRBD1. The V gene end was trimmed by 3 bases and the J gene end by 6 bases; junction bases not matched to a gene: 6. This CDR3 is built from 14 residues. The CDR3 nucleotides read TGTGCCAGCAGTTTCCGGGACAGGGCGCGCGAGCAGTACTTC. As protein: CASSFRDRAREQYF.